This T cell receptor (beta chain) was observed in a study of T cells in Graves' hyperthyroidism and ophthalmopathy. Researchers took RNA transcripts and amplified the TCR beta CDR3 regions from them. Researchers ran a first-round RT-PCR on the TCR CDR3 using the HTBI primer set. Each CDR3 protein gets one entry after TCRdb re-called the multiplex PCR reads with MiXCR. The sample lists hundreds of thousands of distinct CDR3 sequences, roughly 19% seen once, with less than 40% in the top ten. Points on this clonotype: The antigen is not known.

Study-level findings and limits: From stable hyperthyroidism, ophthalmopathy was set apart by a 13 V-J model.

The specimen was blood. The sequence derives from a man aged 50-60 years with Graves' ophthalmopathy.

This CDR3 reads CSARPMGLAGGGAQYF. The CDR3 DNA reads as TGCAGTGCTAGACCCATGGGGCTAGCGGGAGGGGGTGCCCAGTACTTC. The chain employs TRBV20-1 and TRBJ2-5; TRBD2 aligns across 12 bases. CDR1 is DFQATT and CDR2 is SNEGSKA in the germline V gene (reference sequence). The CDR3 has 16 residues. V gave up 2 bases and J gave up 9 bases; unmatched junction bases: 13.